The next 26 T cell receptor beta chains were all read from a single sample in a study of T cell responses to AZD1222 COVID-19 vaccine. Sequencing used immunoSEQ multiplex PCR; TCRdb keeps in-frame clones, though not all of them. The sample holds around 110,000 clones, roughly 93% seen once. The sample here was peripheral blood, taken 28 days after the second AZD1222 dose. The receptors derive from an adult who received the AZD1222 COVID-19 vaccine.

This clone was seen only once. The chain carries TRBV3-1 (or the pseudogene TRBV3-2) and TRBJ1-2, with 10 bases aligning to TRBD1. Per germline, CDR1 LGHDT and CDR2 YNNKEL (reference sequence). The V segment lost 5 bases and the J segment 8 bases; nucleotides outside the gene matches: 8. There are 14 residues in the CDR3. The CDR3 coding sequence is TGTGCCAGCAGCTCACCCGACAGGGGGCGAGGCTACACCTTC. Residues: CASSSPDRGRGYTF.

The chain joins TRBV9 to TRBJ2-5; D call uncertain. Germline V lookup: CDR1 SGDLS, CDR2 YYNGEE. Between the trimmed V and J ends, which lost 0 bases and 4 bases, there was a span of 7 bases. The CDR3 has 13 residues. This CDR3 is CASSVAPGETQYF. In DNA form, the CDR3 reads TGTGCCAGCAGCGTAGCCCCAGGAGAGACCCAGTACTTC.

J is TRBJ1-1 and V is TRBV7-9; D gene unclear. CDR3 size: 13 residues. The V and J ends lost 3 bases and 4 bases respectively, with 9 bases between them. Germline V gene lookup returns CDR1 SEHNR and CDR2 FQNEAQ (reference sequence). CDR3 sequence reads: CASSLLVSTEAFF. The CDR3 coding sequence is TGTGCCAGCAGCTTGCTCGTCTCCACTGAAGCTTTCTTT.

The count of this clone is one. The chain combines TRBV5-1 with TRBJ2-2, with D maybe TRBD2 (5 bases). The V end was cut by 4 bases, the J end by 3 bases, with 13 bases between. Germline assignment: CDR1 SGHRS and CDR2 YFSETQ. This CDR3 is built from 15 residues. DNA of the CDR3: TGCGCCAGCAGCGAGGATCGCGGGTACACCGGGGAGCTGTTTTTT. Its translation: CASSEDRGYTGELFF.

V usage is TRBV28 and J usage is TRBJ1-1, with D unclear. The CDR3 length is 14 residues. CDR1 is MDHEN, CDR2 SYDVKM, per germline. Trimming cost V 3 bases and J 4 bases, with 12 bases left between them. The CDR3: CASSLGERGTEAFF. In DNA form, the CDR3 reads TGTGCCAGCAGTTTGGGAGAGAGAGGCACTGAAGCTTTCTTT.

The chain uses TRBV27 and TRBJ2-5; TRBD1 matches at 9 bases. Germline trimming cut 5 bases from V and 3 bases from J; bases unmatched to any gene: 7. The CDR3 runs 15 residues. CDR1 and CDR2 from the germline V gene are MNHEY and SMNVEV (reference sequence). This chain's CDR3 is CASSPGTGPEETQYF. CDR3 in DNA: TGTGCCAGCAGTCCCGGGACAGGGCCCGAAGAGACCCAGTACTTC.

The V call is TRBV27, the J call TRBJ2-6; TRBD2 might be the D (6 bases). The CDR3 spans 16 residues. The V end lost 4 bases, the J end lost 2 bases, and 12 bases lay between the germline ends. CDR1 and CDR2 from the germline V gene are MNHEY and SMNVEV (reference sequence). The DNA of the CDR3 is TGTGCCAGCAGTTATCAGGGCGGGACTGGGGCCAACGTCCTGACTTTC. Translating gives CASSYQGGTGANVLTF.

The chain uses TRBV18 and TRBJ2-5; TRBD1 might be the D (5 bases). The CDR3 extends over 14 amino acids. The V and J ends lost 2 bases and 5 bases respectively, with 12 bases between them. Looked up from germline, CDR1 is KGHSH and CDR2 is LQKENI. The CDR3 nucleotides read TGTGCCAGCTCACCAGGATCCCAGGGCGAGACCCAGTACTTC. It encodes CASSPGSQGETQYF.

The chain combines TRBV18 with TRBJ2-5; D may be TRBD2 (6 bases). Germline CDR1 is KGHSH and CDR2 is LQKENI. There are 15 residues in the CDR3. Trimming removed 3 bases from V and 1 base from J, with 12 bases in between. As DNA, the CDR3 is TGTGCCAGCTCACCCGGTGTGCGGGGCCAAGAGACCCAGTACTTC. It translates to CASSPGVRGQETQYF.

This chain uses TRBV19 with TRBJ2-2; TRBD1 might be the D (6 bases). CDR1 and CDR2 from the germline V gene are LNHDA and SQIVND (reference sequence). Trimming cost V 6 bases and J 0 bases, with 8 bases left between them. The CDR3 totals 14 residues. This CDR3 is CASRGTPNTGELFF. DNA for the CDR3: TGTGCCAGTAGAGGGACACCGAACACCGGGGAGCTGTTTTTT. Full variable domain (outside the CDR3, taken from reference TRBV19 and TRBJ2-2): DGGITQSPKYLFRKEGQNVTLSCEQNLNHDAMYWYRQDPGQGLRLIYYSQIVNDFQKGDIAEGYSVSREKKESFPLTVTSAQKNPTAFYLCASRGTPNTGELFFGEGSRLTVL.

V is TRBV30 and J is TRBJ1-1, with 9 bases that match TRBD1. Trimming removed 2 bases from V and 0 bases from J; junction bases left unmatched: 7. There are 16 residues in the CDR3. Germline loops: CDR1 GTSNPN, CDR2 SVGIG (reference sequence). This CDR3 reads CAWSPSGQGMNTEAFF. Here the CDR3 DNA reads TGTGCCTGGAGTCCCTCAGGACAGGGGATGAACACTGAAGCTTTCTTT.

J is TRBJ2-1 and V is TRBV27; D gene ambiguous. This CDR3 spans 11 amino acids. Trimming took off 7 bases at V and 3 bases at J, with 4 bases between the two ends. Germline V gives CDR1 MNHEY, CDR2 SMNVEV (reference sequence). The CDR3 DNA reads as TGTGCCAGCAAAAACTACAATGAGCAGTTCTTC. It codes for CASKNYNEQFF.

The chain links TRBV4-1 to TRBJ2-5, with D perhaps matching TRBD1 (5 bases). Trimming shortened V by 4 bases and J by 2 bases, and 11 bases separated the two germline ends. The germline gives CDR1 MGHRA, CDR2 YSYEKL. CDR3 length: 14 amino acids. CDR3 nucleotide sequence: TGCGCCAGCAGCCCATCGGACATTCAAGAGACCCAGTACTTC. Its translation: CASSPSDIQETQYF.

The rearrangement uses TRBV29-1 and TRBJ1-2; tentatively, D is TRBD1 (6 bases). From germline, CDR1 is SQVTM and CDR2 ANQGSEA. This CDR3 has 13 residues. The V end lost 6 bases, the J end lost 2 bases, and 13 bases lay between the germline ends. The CDR3 nucleotides read TGCAGCGTCGCCCCCCAGGGGAACTATGGCTACACCTTC. Protein: CSVAPQGNYGYTF.

This clone was picked up one time. The junction differs from germline at one of its ends, possibly a read error. The gene calls are TRBV27 and TRBJ2-3; no clear D gene. Germline V gives CDR1 MNHEY, CDR2 SMNVEV (reference sequence). This CDR3 contains 17 residues. CDR3 nucleotide sequence: TGTGCTAGCAGCGACCCGGAGACGAGTTTAAGCACAGATACGCAGTATTTT. Its protein product is CASSDPETSLSTDTQYF.

The V and J genes are TRBV5-1 and TRBJ1-2; D is perhaps TRBD1 (5 bases). Deletions cut 4 bases from V and 5 bases from J, with 9 bases between. The germline V gene has CDR1 SGHRS and CDR2 YFSETQ. The length of the CDR3 is 12 residues. The CDR3 is CASSPGGYGYTF. The DNA of the CDR3 is TGCGCCAGCAGCCCCGGGGGGTATGGCTACACCTTC. Full variable domain (remainder filled in from reference TRBV5-1 and TRBJ1-2): KAGVTQTPRYLIKTRGQQVTLSCSPISGHRSVSWYQQTPGQGLQFLFEYFSETQRNKGNFPGRFSGRQFSNSRSEMNVSTLELGDSALYLCASSPGGYGYTFGSGTRLTVV.

V usage is TRBV7-8 and J usage is TRBJ2-6; 7 nucleotides line up with TRBD1. With 2 bases clipped from V and 2 bases from J, the junction kept 6 bases outside the gene matches. Per germline, CDR1 SGHVS and CDR2 FQNEAQ. There are 17 residues in the CDR3. CDR3 bases: TGTGCCAGCAGCTTAAGTAGGGGGCAGGCTGGGGCCAACGTCCTGACTTTC. This sequence encodes CASSLSRGQAGANVLTF.

V and J are TRBV3-1 (or the pseudogene TRBV3-2) and TRBJ2-7; 8 bases are a match to TRBD2. Trimming at V came to 1 base and at J to 3 bases, leaving 5 bases not matched to a gene. Germline V gene data show CDR1 as LGHDT and CDR2 as YNNKEL (reference sequence). This CDR3 comprises 15 residues. The CDR3 is CASSQVAGISYEQYF. CDR3 coding DNA: TGTGCCAGCAGCCAAGTAGCGGGAATAAGCTACGAGCAGTACTTC.

Points on this clone: One end of the junction fails to match germline, which may point to a read error. The chain carries TRBV7-7 and TRBJ2-7, with 12 bases that match TRBD1. There are 14 residues in the CDR3. CDR1 SSHAT and CDR2 FNYEAQ come from the germline V gene (reference sequence). CDR3 nucleotide sequence: TGTGCTAGCAGCTTAGGGACAGGGGGCGGCGAGCAGTACTTC. It specifies CASSLGTGGGEQYF.

The rearrangement links TRBV7-9 to TRBJ2-1; 12 bases match TRBD2. The germline CDR1 and CDR2 sequences are SEHNR and FQNEAQ (reference sequence). V shed 6 bases and J 1 base; nucleotides not matched to a gene: 10. The CDR3 is made up of 18 amino acids. In DNA form, the CDR3 reads TGTGCCAGCAGTCCTCTAGCGGGGGGGAAGGAGTCCTACAATGAGCAGTTCTTC. Translated, it gives CASSPLAGGKESYNEQFF.

The chain couples TRBV18 to TRBJ1-1; TRBD1 agrees at 12 bases. The V gene's germline CDR1 is KGHSH and CDR2 LQKENI. J lost 1 base, V lost 2 bases, and 8 bases had no gene match. CDR3 length: 18 residues. CDR3 sequence (DNA): TGTGCCAGCTCACCAGGGCGGGGGACAGGGGGCCGGAACACTGAAGCTTTCTTT. Its protein is CASSPGRGTGGRNTEAFF.

The chain employs TRBV15 and TRBJ2-7, with a possible D match to TRBD2 (7 bases). The CDR3 length is 14 residues. Germline loops: CDR1 LNHNV, CDR2 YYDKDF (reference sequence). Trimming took 0 bases from V and 7 from J, leaving 13 bases between them. The DNA of the CDR3 is TGTGCCACCAGCAGAGATCGGGGGGCTGGGGAGCAGTACTTC. This gives the protein CATSRDRGAGEQYF.

The J gene is TRBJ2-1, the V gene TRBV5-1; 8 bases agree with TRBD2. The CDR3 sequence is 14 residues long. With 2 bases clipped from V and 5 bases from J, the junction kept 3 bases outside the gene matches. CDR1 and CDR2 from the germline V gene are SGHRS and YFSETQ. The DNA of the CDR3 is TGCGCCAGCAGCTTTGCGGGAGGCGACAATGAGCAGTTCTTC. Translation: CASSFAGGDNEQFF.

This clone has only one observation. The chain employs TRBV19 and TRBJ2-7; 9 bases line up with TRBD2. In germline, CDR1 is LNHDA, CDR2 SQIVND (reference sequence). CDR3 length equals 14 residues. V was clipped by 5 bases and J by 4 bases; unmatched bases: 6. CDR3 protein: CASSDSGGLYEQYF. The CDR3 DNA follows: TGTGCCAGTAGTGACAGCGGGGGGTTGTACGAGCAGTACTTC.

V usage is TRBV19 and J usage is TRBJ1-5; 8 nucleotides match TRBD1. Looked up from germline, CDR1 is LNHDA and CDR2 is SQIVND (reference sequence). V lost 1 base to trimming and J lost 7 bases; unmatched junction nucleotides: 9. The CDR3 has 16 amino acids. DNA for the CDR3: TGTGCCAGTAGTATAGGAGGACAGGGTATCAGGCAGCCCCAGCATTTT. It specifies CASSIGGQGIRQPQHF.

V usage is TRBV7-9 and J usage is TRBJ1-4; the match to TRBD1 covers 7 bases. J gave up 8 bases and V 4 bases, and 7 bases lay outside the gene matches. This CDR3 contains 14 residues. The germline gives CDR1 SEHNR, CDR2 FQNEAQ (reference sequence). The CDR3 bases are TGTGCCAGCAGCTCAGACAGGGAACGGGAAAAACTGTTTTTT. Protein: CASSSDREREKLFF.